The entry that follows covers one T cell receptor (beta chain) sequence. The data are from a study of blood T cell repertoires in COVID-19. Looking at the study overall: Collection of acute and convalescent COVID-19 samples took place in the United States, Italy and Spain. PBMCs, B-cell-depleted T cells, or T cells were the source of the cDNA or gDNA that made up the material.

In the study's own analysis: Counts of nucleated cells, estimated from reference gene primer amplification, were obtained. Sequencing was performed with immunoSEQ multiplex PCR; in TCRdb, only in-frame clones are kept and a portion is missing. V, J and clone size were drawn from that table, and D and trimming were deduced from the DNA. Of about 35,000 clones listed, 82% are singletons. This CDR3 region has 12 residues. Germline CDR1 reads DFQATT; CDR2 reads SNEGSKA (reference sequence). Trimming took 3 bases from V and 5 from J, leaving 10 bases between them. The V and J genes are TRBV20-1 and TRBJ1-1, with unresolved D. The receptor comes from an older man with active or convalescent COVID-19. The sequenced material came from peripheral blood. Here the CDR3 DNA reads TGCAGTGCTAGTCCAAGGCGGACTGAAGCTTTCTTT. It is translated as CSASPRRTEAFF.